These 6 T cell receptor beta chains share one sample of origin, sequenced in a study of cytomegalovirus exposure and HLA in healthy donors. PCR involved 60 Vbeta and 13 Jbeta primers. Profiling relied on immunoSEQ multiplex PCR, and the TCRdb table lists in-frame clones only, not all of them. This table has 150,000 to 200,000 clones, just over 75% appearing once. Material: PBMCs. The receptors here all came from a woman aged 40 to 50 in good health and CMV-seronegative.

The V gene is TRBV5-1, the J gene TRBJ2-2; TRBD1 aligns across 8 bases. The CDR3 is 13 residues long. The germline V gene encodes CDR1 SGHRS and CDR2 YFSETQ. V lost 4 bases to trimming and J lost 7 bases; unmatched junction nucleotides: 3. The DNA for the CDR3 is TGCGCCAGCAGCCTCGGACAGGGCGGGGAGCTGTTTTTT. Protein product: CASSLGQGGELFF.

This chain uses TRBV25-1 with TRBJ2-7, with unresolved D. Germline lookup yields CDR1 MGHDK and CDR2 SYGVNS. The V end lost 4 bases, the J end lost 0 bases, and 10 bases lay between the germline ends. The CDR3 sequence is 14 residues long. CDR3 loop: CASSGKEASYEQYF. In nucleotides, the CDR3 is TGTGCCAGCAGTGGAAAAGAGGCCTCCTACGAGCAGTACTTC.

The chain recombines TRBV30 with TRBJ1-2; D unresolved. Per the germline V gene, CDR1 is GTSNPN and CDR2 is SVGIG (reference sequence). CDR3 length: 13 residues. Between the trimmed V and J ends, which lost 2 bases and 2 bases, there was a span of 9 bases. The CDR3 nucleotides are TGTGCCTGGAGTCTTTCCCTAAACTATGGCTACACCTTC. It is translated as CAWSLSLNYGYTF.

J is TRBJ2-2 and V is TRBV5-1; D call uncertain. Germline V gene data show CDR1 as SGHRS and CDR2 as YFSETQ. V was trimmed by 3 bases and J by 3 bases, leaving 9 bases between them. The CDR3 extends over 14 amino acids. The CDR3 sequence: CASSSDTYTGELFF. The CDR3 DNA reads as TGCGCCAGCAGCTCAGACACATACACCGGGGAGCTGTTTTTT.

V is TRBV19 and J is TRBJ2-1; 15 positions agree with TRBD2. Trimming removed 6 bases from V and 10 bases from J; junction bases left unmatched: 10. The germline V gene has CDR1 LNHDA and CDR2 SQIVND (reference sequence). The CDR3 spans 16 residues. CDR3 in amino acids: CASRRWTSGRAGEQFF. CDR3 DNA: TGTGCCAGTAGAAGGTGGACTAGCGGGAGGGCCGGGGAGCAGTTCTTC.

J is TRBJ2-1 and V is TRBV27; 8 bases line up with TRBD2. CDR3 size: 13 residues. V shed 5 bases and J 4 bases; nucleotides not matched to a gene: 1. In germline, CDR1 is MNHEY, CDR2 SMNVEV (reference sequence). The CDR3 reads CASSLAGYNEQFF. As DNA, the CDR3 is TGTGCCAGCAGTCTAGCGGGTTACAATGAGCAGTTCTTC.